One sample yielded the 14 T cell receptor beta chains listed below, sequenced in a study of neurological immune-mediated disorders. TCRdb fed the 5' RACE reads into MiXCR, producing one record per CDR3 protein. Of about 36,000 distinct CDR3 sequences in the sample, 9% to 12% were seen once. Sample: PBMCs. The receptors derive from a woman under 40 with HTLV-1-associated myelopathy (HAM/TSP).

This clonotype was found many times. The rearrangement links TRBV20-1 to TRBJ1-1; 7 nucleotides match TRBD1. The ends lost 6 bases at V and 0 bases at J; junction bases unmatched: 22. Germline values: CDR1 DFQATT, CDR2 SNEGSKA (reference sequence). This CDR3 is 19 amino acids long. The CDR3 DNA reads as TGCAGTGCAACGAACCCCCGCCGGGACAGATCTGAAGTGAACACTGAAGCTTTCTTT. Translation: CSATNPRRDRSEVNTEAFF.

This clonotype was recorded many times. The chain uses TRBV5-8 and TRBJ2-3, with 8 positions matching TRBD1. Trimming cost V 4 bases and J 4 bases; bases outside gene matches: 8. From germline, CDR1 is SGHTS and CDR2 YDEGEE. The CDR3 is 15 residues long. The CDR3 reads CASSPMTGAPDTQYF. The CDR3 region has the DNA TGTGCCAGCAGCCCCATGACAGGGGCTCCAGATACGCAGTATTTT.

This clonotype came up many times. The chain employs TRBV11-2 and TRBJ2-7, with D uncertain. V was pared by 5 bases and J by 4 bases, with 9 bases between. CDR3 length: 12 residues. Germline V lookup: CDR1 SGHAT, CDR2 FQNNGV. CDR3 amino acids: CASSEGRYEQYF. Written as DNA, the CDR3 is TGTGCCAGCAGCGAAGGACGATACGAGCAGTACTTC.

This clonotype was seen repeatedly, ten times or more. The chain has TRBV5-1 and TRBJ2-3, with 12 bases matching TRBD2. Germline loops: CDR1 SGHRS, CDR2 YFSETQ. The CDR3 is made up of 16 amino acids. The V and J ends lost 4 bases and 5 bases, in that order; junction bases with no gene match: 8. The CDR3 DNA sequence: TGCGCCAGCAGCAAGTCTAGCGGGGGGGCGGTAGATACGCAGTATTTT. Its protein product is CASSKSSGGAVDTQYF. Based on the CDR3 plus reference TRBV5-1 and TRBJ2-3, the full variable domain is KAGVTQTPRYLIKTRGQQVTLSCSPISGHRSVSWYQQTPGQGLQFLFEYFSETQRNKGNFPGRFSGRQFSNSRSEMNVSTLELGDSALYLCASSKSSGGAVDTQYFGPGTRLTVL.

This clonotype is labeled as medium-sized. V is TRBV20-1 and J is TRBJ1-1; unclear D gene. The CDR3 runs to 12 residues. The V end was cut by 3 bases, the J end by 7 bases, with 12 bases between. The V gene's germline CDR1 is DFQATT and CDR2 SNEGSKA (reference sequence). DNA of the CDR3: TGCAGTGCTAGGTGGAACGTTGGTGAAGCTTTCTTT. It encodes CSARWNVGEAFF.

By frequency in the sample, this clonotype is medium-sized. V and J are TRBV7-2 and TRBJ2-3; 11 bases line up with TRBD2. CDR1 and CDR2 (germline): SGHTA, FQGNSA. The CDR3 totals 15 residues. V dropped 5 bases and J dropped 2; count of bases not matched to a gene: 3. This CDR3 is CASSISGGATDTQYF. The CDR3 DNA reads TGTGCCAGCAGCATTAGCGGGGGGGCCACAGATACGCAGTATTTT. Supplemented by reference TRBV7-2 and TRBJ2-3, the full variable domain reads GAGVSQSPSNKVTEKGKDVELRCDPISGHTALYWYRQSLGQGLEFLIYFQGNSAPDKSGLPSDRFSAERTGGSVSTLTIQRTQQEDSAVYLCASSISGGATDTQYFGPGTRLTVL.

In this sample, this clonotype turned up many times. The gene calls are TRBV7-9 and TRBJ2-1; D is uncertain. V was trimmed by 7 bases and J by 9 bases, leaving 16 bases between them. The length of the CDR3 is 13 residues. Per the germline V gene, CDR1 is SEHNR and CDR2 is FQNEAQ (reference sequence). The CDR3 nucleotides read TGTGCCAGCAACCACGGACCGCTTGGTGAGCAGTTCTTC. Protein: CASNHGPLGEQFF.

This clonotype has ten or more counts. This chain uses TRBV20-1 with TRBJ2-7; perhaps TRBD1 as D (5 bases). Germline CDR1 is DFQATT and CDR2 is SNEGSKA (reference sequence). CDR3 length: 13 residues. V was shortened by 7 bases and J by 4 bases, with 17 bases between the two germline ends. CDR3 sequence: CSGTSPDKYEQYF. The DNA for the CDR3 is TGCAGTGGTACGAGTCCGGACAAATACGAGCAGTACTTC.

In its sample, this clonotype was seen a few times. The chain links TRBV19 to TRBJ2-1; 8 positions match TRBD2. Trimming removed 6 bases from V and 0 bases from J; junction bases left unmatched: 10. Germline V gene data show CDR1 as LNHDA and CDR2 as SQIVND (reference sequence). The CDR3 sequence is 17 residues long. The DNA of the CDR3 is TGTGCCAGTAGCCTGACTAGCGTCACGAGCTCCTACAATGAGCAGTTCTTC. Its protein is CASSLTSVTSSYNEQFF.

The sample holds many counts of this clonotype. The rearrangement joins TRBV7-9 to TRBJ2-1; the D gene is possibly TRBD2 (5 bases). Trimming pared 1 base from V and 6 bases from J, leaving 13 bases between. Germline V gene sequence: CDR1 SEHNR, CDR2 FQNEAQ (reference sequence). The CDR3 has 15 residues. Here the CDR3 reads CASSLGSRDTNEQFF. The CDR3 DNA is TGTGCCAGCAGCTTAGGATCCCGGGATACCAATGAGCAGTTCTTC. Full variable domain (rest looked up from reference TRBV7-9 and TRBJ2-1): DTGVSQNPRHKITKRGQNVTFRCDPISEHNRLYWYRQTLGQGPEFLTYFQNEAQLEKSRLLSDRFSAERPKGSFSTLEIQRTEQGDSAMYLCASSLGSRDTNEQFFGPGTRLTVL.

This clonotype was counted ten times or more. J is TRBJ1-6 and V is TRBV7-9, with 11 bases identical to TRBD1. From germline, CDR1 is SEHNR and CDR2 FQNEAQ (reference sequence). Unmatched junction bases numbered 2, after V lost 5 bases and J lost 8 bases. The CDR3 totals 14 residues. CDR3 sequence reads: CASSRTGGDSPLHF. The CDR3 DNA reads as TGTGCCAGCAGCCGGACAGGGGGCGATTCACCCCTCCACTTT.

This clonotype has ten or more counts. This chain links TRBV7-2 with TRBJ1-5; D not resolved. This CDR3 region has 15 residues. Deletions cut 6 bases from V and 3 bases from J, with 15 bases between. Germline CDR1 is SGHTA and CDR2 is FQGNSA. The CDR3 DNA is TGTGCCAGCAGTCCAGACCGATCGCCCAATCAGCCCCAGCATTTT. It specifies CASSPDRSPNQPQHF.

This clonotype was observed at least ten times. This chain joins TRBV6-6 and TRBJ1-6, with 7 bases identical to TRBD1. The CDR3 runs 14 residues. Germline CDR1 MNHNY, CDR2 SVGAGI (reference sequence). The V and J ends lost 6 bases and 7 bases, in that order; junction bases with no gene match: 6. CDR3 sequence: CASRLTGSNSPLHF. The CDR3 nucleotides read TGTGCCAGCAGATTGACAGGGTCCAATTCACCCCTCCACTTT.

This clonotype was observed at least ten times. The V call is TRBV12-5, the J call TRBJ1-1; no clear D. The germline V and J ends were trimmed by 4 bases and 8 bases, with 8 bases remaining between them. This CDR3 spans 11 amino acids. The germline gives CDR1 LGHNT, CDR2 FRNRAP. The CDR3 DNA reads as TGTGCTAGTGGTTCCGGACGGGAAGCTTTCTTT. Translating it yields CASGSGREAFF. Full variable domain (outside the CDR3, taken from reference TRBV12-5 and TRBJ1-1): DARVTQTPRHKVTEMGQEVTMRCQPILGHNTVFWYRQTMMQGLELLAYFRNRAPLDDSGMPKDRFSAEMPDATLATLKIQPSEPRDSAVYFCASGSGREAFFGQGTRLTVV.